These 9 T cell receptor beta chains originate from one sample sequenced in a study of STAT5B mutations in CD4+ large granular lymphocyte leukemia. Clones were sequenced by immunoSEQ multiplex PCR, and TCRdb holds only the in-frame ones, with some missing. The sample contains some 19,000 clones, roughly three quarters of which appear only once. Sample: CD4+ T cells from blood buffy coats. The receptors originated from a human donor in good health.

The chain employs TRBV5-1 and TRBJ1-3; TRBD1 is a possible D gene (6 bases). V was clipped by 1 base and J by 2 bases, with 7 bases between them. Germline CDR1 reads SGHRS; CDR2 reads YFSETQ. The CDR3 runs to 14 residues. The CDR3 DNA reads as TGCGCCAGCAGCTTGCCAGGGGCTGGAAACACCATATATTTT. Protein: CASSLPGAGNTIYF. The complete variable domain, with remaining parts taken from reference TRBV5-1 and TRBJ1-3, reads KAGVTQTPRYLIKTRGQQVTLSCSPISGHRSVSWYQQTPGQGLQFLFEYFSETQRNKGNFPGRFSGRQFSNSRSEMNVSTLELGDSALYLCASSLPGAGNTIYFGEGSWLTVV.

This clone has only a few counts. The genes are TRBV19 and TRBJ2-5; 7 bases align to TRBD1. Looked up from germline, CDR1 is LNHDA and CDR2 is SQIVND (reference sequence). The CDR3 runs 13 residues. V was clipped by 10 bases and J by 4 bases; unmatched bases: 9. The CDR3: CATSTGWGETQYF. CDR3 bases: TGTGCCACCTCGACAGGGTGGGGAGAGACCCAGTACTTC.

This rearrangement joins TRBV10-3 to TRBJ1-4, with D tentatively TRBD1 (5 bases). Trimming cost V 2 bases and J 11 bases, with 15 bases left between them. Germline V gene lookup returns CDR1 ENHRY and CDR2 SYGVKD. There are 14 residues in the CDR3. The chain's CDR3 is CAISEDRDEGKLFF. The CDR3 bases are TGTGCCATCAGTGAGGACAGAGATGAGGGGAAACTGTTTTTT.

The V call is TRBV25-1, the J call TRBJ2-3; 12 nucleotides line up with TRBD2. This CDR3 has 16 amino acids. J was trimmed by 3 bases and V by 2 bases; bases with no gene match: 3. Germline V CDR1 and CDR2: MGHDK, SYGVNS. The CDR3 here is CASSEGTSGRTDTQYF. The DNA of the CDR3 is TGTGCCAGCAGTGAAGGCACTAGCGGGAGGACAGATACGCAGTATTTT.

Written as DNA, the CDR3 is TGTGCCAGCAGCCAAGCGACGGGAGGCGGGATCACAGATACGCAGTATTTT. Amino acid sequence: CASSQATGGGITDTQYF. This chain connects TRBV4-2 to TRBJ2-3; 7 nucleotides match TRBD2. The CDR3 covers 17 residues. J gave up 2 bases and V 1 base, and 9 bases lay outside the gene matches. Per the germline V gene, CDR1 is LGHNA and CDR2 is YNFKEQ.

V usage is TRBV6-4 and J usage is TRBJ1-5; perhaps TRBD1 as D (6 bases). Trimming removed 7 bases from V and 4 bases from J, with 14 bases in between. Germline V gene data show CDR1 as MRHNA and CDR2 as SNTAGT. The CDR3 is 14 amino acids. The CDR3 here is CASTRDRSNQPQHF. The CDR3 DNA sequence: TGTGCCAGCACACGAGACAGGAGTAATCAGCCCCAGCATTTT.

V and J are TRBV28 and TRBJ2-6, with TRBD1 matching 12 bases. CDR1 is MDHEN, CDR2 SYDVKM, per germline. Trimming at V came to 5 bases and at J to 4 bases, leaving 6 bases not matched to a gene. The CDR3 extends over 17 amino acids. CDR3: CASSPGTGGYGANVLTF. The CDR3 DNA reads TGTGCCAGCAGTCCGGGGACAGGGGGCTACGGGGCCAACGTCCTGACTTTC.

The chain has TRBV6-5 and TRBJ1-5; TRBD1 aligns across 8 bases. V gave up 6 bases and J gave up 7 bases; unmatched junction bases: 8. Germline V gene sequence: CDR1 MNHEY, CDR2 SVGAGI. The CDR3 extends over 14 amino acids. The CDR3 sequence is CASRRGPGGQPQHF. CDR3 DNA: TGTGCCAGCAGACGCGGCCCAGGGGGCCAGCCCCAGCATTTT.

The chain is built from TRBV7-8 and TRBJ1-3, with D perhaps matching TRBD1 (5 bases). The CDR3 loop spans 13 amino acids. V shed 1 base and J shed 6 bases, with 7 bases lying between them. Germline V gene lookup returns CDR1 SGHVS and CDR2 FQNEAQ. The CDR3 nucleotides are TGTGCCAGCAGCTTAGGGGGCGAAAACACCATATATTTT. Protein: CASSLGGENTIYF.